The rows below give T cell receptor beta chains drawn from one sample of a study of blood T cell repertoires in COVID-19. Sequencing used immunoSEQ multiplex PCR; TCRdb keeps in-frame clones, though not all of them. The sample has 200,000 to 250,000 clones, 80% to 95% seen once. Sequencing was carried out using PBMCs or T cells enriched from blood (not recorded which). All receptors come from a woman between 18 and 30 years old who had recovered from COVID-19. Both conserved end residues are part of each CDR3. The D gene is left open where the match is weak. The size field is filled for only some rows; it gives once, few, many or a size class.

v_call,clone_size,d_call,j_call,cdr3_nt,cdr3_aa
TRBV7-2,NA,TRBD1,TRBJ2-1,TGTGCCAGCAGCCAGCGGACAGGCGCTGTCTACAATGAGCAGTTCTTC,CASSQRTGAVYNEQFF
TRBV3-1/TRBV3-2,NA,TRBD1,TRBJ1-2,TGTGCCAGCAGCCATCGACAGGGTAGCCATGGCTACACCTTC,CASSHRQGSHGYTF
TRBV24-1,NA,NA,TRBJ2-1,TGTGCCACCAGTTCAGGGTATTCAAATGAGCAGTTCTTC,CATSSGYSNEQFF
TRBV5-1,NA,TRBD2,TRBJ2-2,TGCGCCAGCAGCTTGGCCCAGCGGGGGGGGAACACCGGGGAGCTGTTTTTT,CASSLAQRGGNTGELFF
TRBV5-1,NA,TRBD1,TRBJ1-1,TGCGCCAGCAGCCGGGACAGCTGGAACACTGAAGCTTTCTTT,CASSRDSWNTEAFF
TRBV5-4,NA,TRBD2,TRBJ2-1,TGTGCCAGCAGCTTGTGGGGGACTCCGGGACTAGCGGGAGGTAATGAGCAGTTCTTC,CASSLWGTPGLAGGNEQFF
TRBV11-2,NA,TRBD1,TRBJ1-1,TGTGCCAGCAAAATAACAGGGGGCACTGAAGCTTTCTTT,CASKITGGTEAFF
TRBV3-1/TRBV3-2,NA,TRBD2,TRBJ2-3,TGTGCCAGCAGCCAAGGCGTAGCGGGAGTAGATACGCAGTATTTT,CASSQGVAGVDTQYF
TRBV2,once,NA,TRBJ2-7,TGTGCCAGCAGTGAAACAGGTTCCTACGAGCAGTACTTC,CASSETGSYEQYF
TRBV5-8,NA,TRBD1,TRBJ2-1,TGTGCCAGCAGCTTGGACAGGGGGCGCAGAGACGGGCAGTTCTTC,CASSLDRGRRDGQFF
TRBV3-1/TRBV3-2,NA,NA,TRBJ1-1,TGTGCCAGCAGCCAAGCCTTCGGGGTGAGCACTGAAGCTTTCTTT,CASSQAFGVSTEAFF
TRBV5-6,NA,NA,TRBJ2-7,TGTGCCAGCAGCCCGGACAGTCTCGGGGAGCAGTACTTC,CASSPDSLGEQYF
TRBV10-3,NA,NA,TRBJ1-3,TGTGCCATCAGCGTACGTGAGCGGGGGAAGAGTGGAAACACCATATATTTT,CAISVRERGKSGNTIYF
TRBV18,NA,NA,TRBJ1-1,TGTGCCAGCTCACCAACCGACAGGCCCTCGATAAGCACTGAAGCTTTCTTT,CASSPTDRPSISTEAFF
TRBV3-1/TRBV3-2,NA,TRBD1,TRBJ1-2,TGTGCCAGCAGCCGACGCCGCAGGGGGGCCTATGGCTACACCTTC,CASSRRRRGAYGYTF
TRBV2,NA,NA,TRBJ2-5,TGTGCCAGCAGACTGCCGGCTAGTGGGAGTGGAGAGACCCAGTACTTC,CASRLPASGSGETQYF
TRBV27,NA,TRBD1,TRBJ1-2,TGTGCCAGCAGTTTCAGGGGACAGGGAGCTATACGCTATGGCTACACCTTC,CASSFRGQGAIRYGYTF
TRBV7-2,NA,NA,TRBJ1-5,TGTGCCAGCAGCTTATGTGTTCGGAGGCAGGGCAATCAGCCCCAGCATTTT,CASSLCVRRQGNQPQHF
TRBV7-9,NA,NA,TRBJ1-6,TGTGCCAGCAGCTTAGCGTTAGCCAATTCACCCCTCCACTTT,CASSLALANSPLHF
TRBV11-2,once,TRBD2,TRBJ2-2,TGTGCCAGCAGCTTGGCGGCTAGCGGGAAAACCGGGGAGCTGTTTTTT,CASSLAASGKTGELFF
TRBV6-5,NA,TRBD1,TRBJ1-1,TGTGCCAGCAGTTACAGGGGGCAAGTTAACACTGAAGCTTTCTTT,CASSYRGQVNTEAFF
TRBV7-2,NA,TRBD2,TRBJ2-7,TGTGCCAGCAGCTTAGGCGGGGGGCCCCGCGAGCAGTACTTC,CASSLGGGPREQYF
TRBV5-5,NA,TRBD2,TRBJ2-1,TGTGCCAGCGGAACTAGCGGGGGGACGTACAATGAGCAGTTCTTC,CASGTSGGTYNEQFF
TRBV7-2,NA,NA,TRBJ1-6,TGTGCCAGCAGCTTATGGAGCATGGGAGGGGATTCACCCCTCCACTTT,CASSLWSMGGDSPLHF
TRBV28,NA,TRBD1,TRBJ2-5,TGTGCCAGCAGTTCAGGGGACAGATCCCAACAAGAGACCCAGTACTTC,CASSSGDRSQQETQYF
TRBV5-5,NA,NA,TRBJ2-5,TGTGCCAGCAGCATCGACTCCCCTCAAGAGACCCAGTACTTC,CASSIDSPQETQYF
TRBV9,NA,NA,TRBJ2-7,TGTGCCAGCAGCGTAGGGGGGCGGGAGACGGGCGAGCAGTACTTC,CASSVGGRETGEQYF
TRBV13,NA,NA,TRBJ1-2,TGTGCCAGCAGCTCTACCGGGTCTAACTATGGCTACACCTTC,CASSSTGSNYGYTF
TRBV18,NA,NA,TRBJ2-7,TGTGCCAGCTCACCAGACAGGCGCGAGCAGTACTTC,CASSPDRREQYF
TRBV28,NA,TRBD1,TRBJ1-1,TGTGCCAGCAGGCCGGGACAGGGTCACACTGAAGCTTTCTTT,CASRPGQGHTEAFF
TRBV6-5,NA,TRBD1,TRBJ1-1,TGTGCCAGCAGTTTGGGACAGGGGAAGGACACTGAAGCTTTCTTT,CASSLGQGKDTEAFF
TRBV25-1,NA,NA,TRBJ2-7,TGTGCCAGCAGTGAACCTGAGCGCTCCTACGAGCAGTACTTC,CASSEPERSYEQYF
TRBV2,NA,NA,TRBJ1-1,TGTGCCAGCAGTGAAAGTTGGGCAGACACTGAAGCTTTCTTT,CASSESWADTEAFF
TRBV7-9,NA,NA,TRBJ1-5,TGTGCCAGCAGCGGTGGCTGGGGCCTAAATCAGCCCCAGCATTTT,CASSGGWGLNQPQHF
TRBV4-1,NA,NA,TRBJ2-3,TGCGCCAGCAGCCAAGATCCAGCGGGCACAGATACGCAGTATTTT,CASSQDPAGTDTQYF
TRBV19,once,TRBD1,TRBJ1-2,TGTGCCAGTAGTATCGGGACAGGGTACTATGGCTACACCTTC,CASSIGTGYYGYTF
TRBV5-1,NA,NA,TRBJ1-1,TGCGCCAGCAGCTCGTCAGGGGAAGCTTTCTTT,CASSSSGEAFF
TRBV9,NA,TRBD1,TRBJ1-6,TGTGCCAGCAGCGCACAGGGGGCTAGGGATTCACCCCTCCACTTT,CASSAQGARDSPLHF
TRBV27,NA,TRBD1,TRBJ1-6,TGTGCCAGCAGTTTAGGACACCGGACAGGGCCCGGGAATTCACCCCTCCACTTT,CASSLGHRTGPGNSPLHF
TRBV5-1,NA,NA,TRBJ1-1,TGCGCCAGCAGCTTACAAGGGGCTACAGGCTCTGAAGCTTTCTTT,CASSLQGATGSEAFF
TRBV5-8,NA,TRBD1,TRBJ2-1,TGTGCCAGCGGGCACAGAGGACAGGGTTTGAATGAGCAGTTCTTC,CASGHRGQGLNEQFF
TRBV20-1,NA,TRBD2,TRBJ2-4,TGCAGTGCTAGTTTCGCGGGGGGTGCCAAAAACATTCAGTACTTC,CSASFAGGAKNIQYF